The 25 T cell receptor beta chains listed next were all sequenced from one sample in a study of CD8 T cells in ankylosing spondylitis (dated by TCRdb to about 2017). On the study overall, not on this receptor specifically: A TCR beta motif of several highly homologous amino acid variants appeared characteristic of blood from ankylosing spondylitis patients.

These receptors' antigens are unknown. The library was generated by 5' RACE. Sequenced using an Illumina HiSeq 2500. TCRdb's own reprocessing of the public reads used fastp at Q25 and MiXCR and kept productive beta chains. Rows matching on CDR3 protein sequence are summarized as one entry with the most common DNA and genes. In this sample the table shows hundreds of thousands of distinct CDR3 sequences, approximately 12% of which occur a single time. The top ten hold roughly 0.51% of the sample. The specimen was blood, either unsorted or a sorted T cell fraction (not recorded which). Every receptor here comes from a male donor with ankylosing spondylitis.

This clonotype was detected ten times or more. This chain uses TRBV18 with TRBJ2-5; 8 bases align to TRBD1. Germline V gene lookup returns CDR1 KGHSH and CDR2 LQKENI. Trimming cost V 3 bases and J 3 bases; bases outside gene matches: 3. The length of the CDR3 is 14 residues. CDR3 region: CASSPGQGKETQYF. The CDR3 bases are TGTGCCAGCTCACCCGGACAGGGCAAAGAGACCCAGTACTTC.

The chain uses TRBV7-9 and TRBJ2-3; no clear D gene. The CDR3 extends over 13 amino acids. With 7 bases removed from V and 2 bases from J, the gap between germline ends came to 10 bases. CDR1 and CDR2 from the germline V gene are SEHNR and FQNEAQ (reference sequence). The CDR3 DNA reads as TGTGCCAGCACGGCTAGAAACACAGATACGCAGTATTTT. Translating it yields CASTARNTDTQYF.

This clonotype has a handful of counts. The V and J genes are TRBV20-1 and TRBJ2-7; the match to TRBD1 covers 10 bases. The CDR3 loop spans 13 amino acids. Germline CDR1 is DFQATT and CDR2 is SNEGSKA (reference sequence). The chain's CDR3 is CRAGQGEIYEQYF. The CDR3 nucleotides read TGCAGGGCAGGACAGGGGGAAATCTACGAGCAGTACTTC.

This clonotype has only a few counts. This sequence joins TRBV9 and TRBJ2-5; no clear D gene. The V end lost 3 bases, the J end lost 7 bases, and 13 bases lay between the germline ends. CDR3 length: 13 amino acids. Germline CDR1 SGDLS, CDR2 YYNGEE. CDR3 loop: CASSGPPGSTQYF. Written as DNA, the CDR3 is TGTGCCAGCAGCGGACCTCCGGGTTCGACCCAGTACTTC.

A note on this clonotype: One end of the junction does not line up with germline, which may come from a read error. The gene calls are TRBV11-1 and TRBJ2-5; D is unresolved. Germline V lookup: CDR1 SGHAT, CDR2 FQDESV (reference sequence). This CDR3 is 14 amino acids long. This chain's CDR3 is CVSSLYSKRETQYF. CDR3 in DNA: TGTGTCAGCAGCTTATACAGCAAAAGAGAGACCCAGTACTTC.

The chain links TRBV24-1 to TRBJ1-2; no reliable D call. Germline V gives CDR1 KGHDR, CDR2 SFDVKD. With 5 bases removed from V and 6 bases from J, the gap between germline ends came to 12 bases. The CDR3 is 13 amino acids. The CDR3 spells CATSGPRANGYTF. The CDR3 DNA sequence: TGTGCCACCAGTGGACCTCGGGCCAATGGCTACACCTTC.

The rearrangement joins TRBV11-2 to TRBJ2-7; the match to TRBD2 covers 9 bases. Germline loops: CDR1 SGHAT, CDR2 FQNNGV. V was clipped by 3 bases and J by 4 bases; unmatched bases: 10. The CDR3 spans 16 residues. This CDR3 reads CASSFRPSGMEYEQYF. CDR3 nucleotide sequence: TGTGCCAGCAGCTTCAGGCCTAGCGGGATGGAGTACGAGCAGTACTTC.

The chain has TRBV6-1 and TRBJ1-3; the D gene is possibly TRBD1 (5 bases). Trimming shortened V by 5 bases and J by 1 base, and 15 bases separated the two germline ends. Germline V lookup: CDR1 MNHNS, CDR2 SASEGT. The CDR3 sequence is 16 residues long. The CDR3 region is CASSQQLGGSGNTIYF. CDR3 nucleotides: TGTGCCAGCAGTCAGCAACTTGGGGGGTCTGGAAACACCATATATTTT.

The rearrangement joins TRBV7-3 to TRBJ2-5; D gene ambiguous. Germline V gene lookup returns CDR1 SGHTA and CDR2 FQGTGA. V was cut by 4 bases and J by 4 bases, with 10 bases left in between. The CDR3 has 13 residues. DNA of the CDR3: TGTGCCAGCAGCTCCACTTTCCTAGAGACCCAGTACTTC. Protein: CASSSTFLETQYF.

There are many counts of this clonotype. V usage is TRBV5-1 and J usage is TRBJ2-5, with 8 bases aligning to TRBD1. The CDR3 is 13 residues long. CDR1 and CDR2 (germline): SGHRS, YFSETQ. The junction had 1 base not matched to a gene; V was cut back by 2 bases and J by 4 bases. The CDR3 nucleotides read TGCGCCAGCAGCTTAGGACAGGGAGAGACCCAGTACTTC. Protein sequence: CASSLGQGETQYF.

The sample holds a few counts of this clonotype. The rearrangement uses TRBV5-1 and TRBJ2-1; perhaps D is TRBD1 or TRBD2 (6 bases each). V was cut by 4 bases and J by 3 bases, with 8 bases left in between. CDR3 length: 13 amino acids. Germline CDR1 and CDR2: SGHRS and YFSETQ. The CDR3 protein is CASSRGDYNEQFF. The CDR3 coding sequence is TGCGCCAGCAGCAGGGGGGACTACAATGAGCAGTTCTTC.

This chain joins TRBV6-2 or TRBV6-3 and TRBJ2-7; TRBD2 agrees at 11 bases. V shed 2 bases, J shed 2 bases, and the junction held 8 bases outside the gene matches. Germline V CDR1 and CDR2: MNHEY, SVGEGT. The length of the CDR3 is 17 residues. CDR3 loop: CASSYGGTSGSTYEQYF. The CDR3 nucleotides are TGTGCCAGCAGTTACGGGGGGACTAGCGGTTCAACCTACGAGCAGTACTTC.

The chain carries TRBV6-2 or TRBV6-3 and TRBJ1-5, with TRBD1 as a possible D gene (6 bases). CDR3 length equals 14 residues. Trimming shortened V by 0 bases and J by 9 bases, and 12 bases separated the two germline ends. From germline, CDR1 is MNHEY and CDR2 SVGEGT. The CDR3 here is CASSYSRQATPQHF. CDR3 nucleotides: TGTGCCAGCAGTTACTCGAGACAGGCGACGCCCCAGCATTTT.

This clonotype was seen repeatedly, ten times or more. The chain recombines TRBV29-1 with TRBJ1-5; TRBD1 matches 9 bases. From germline, CDR1 is SQVTM and CDR2 ANQGSEA. After removal of 1 base from V and 5 bases from J, the junction contained 0 bases not matched to a gene. The length of the CDR3 is 13 residues. In DNA, the CDR3 is TGCAGCGTTGAAGGGACAGGGGATCAGCCCCAGCATTTT. It encodes CSVEGTGDQPQHF.

This clonotype was seen many times. The V and J genes are TRBV6-5 and TRBJ2-2; no clear D gene. Trimming cost V 4 bases and J 0 bases, with 12 bases left between them. This CDR3 is built from 16 residues. Germline CDR1 is MNHEY and CDR2 is SVGAGI. The CDR3 DNA reads as TGTGCCAGCAGTTCCGGATCGTTCACGAACACCGGGGAGCTGTTTTTT. Translating gives CASSSGSFTNTGELFF.

The chain couples TRBV6-5 to TRBJ1-6, with D hard to call. The CDR3 runs to 14 residues. Germline assignment: CDR1 MNHEY and CDR2 SVGAGI. Trimming cost V 0 bases and J 8 bases, with 8 bases left between them. The CDR3 region is CASSYSRVDSPLHF. The DNA for the CDR3 is TGTGCCAGCAGTTACTCGAGGGTTGATTCACCCCTCCACTTT.

In this sample, this clonotype turned up a few times. The CDR3 here is CSARLGDEADTQYF. The CDR3 DNA reads TGCAGTGCCCGATTGGGGGATGAAGCAGATACGCAGTATTTT. V and J are TRBV20-1 and TRBJ2-3; D could derive from TRBD1 or TRBD2 (5 bases each). CDR1 is DFQATT, CDR2 SNEGSKA, per germline (reference sequence). With 6 bases removed from V and 4 bases from J, the gap between germline ends came to 17 bases. CDR3 length: 14 amino acids.

The CDR3 bases are TGCGCCAGCAGAACCCAACTAGCGGGACGGGAGGATACGCAGTATTTT. This translates into CASRTQLAGREDTQYF. The J gene is TRBJ2-3, the V gene TRBV5-1; the match to TRBD2 covers 10 bases. The germline V gene has CDR1 SGHRS and CDR2 YFSETQ. The CDR3 extends over 16 amino acids. With 5 bases clipped from V and 6 bases from J, the junction kept 12 bases outside the gene matches.

This clonotype has only a few counts. The chain joins TRBV6-2 or TRBV6-3 to TRBJ2-1; D is unresolved. Germline V CDR1 and CDR2: MNHEY, SVGEGT. Trimming shortened V by 1 base and J by 9 bases, and 4 bases separated the two germline ends. This CDR3 is built from 11 residues. The CDR3 sequence: CASSYLREQFF. The CDR3 nucleotides read TGTGCCAGCAGTTACTTGCGTGAGCAGTTCTTC.

The sample holds a few counts of this clonotype. The chain combines TRBV5-1 with TRBJ2-5, with 10 bases aligning to TRBD1. Germline V gene data show CDR1 as SGHRS and CDR2 as YFSETQ. Trimming took 4 bases from V and 9 from J; bases not matched to a gene: 6. The CDR3 runs 13 residues. CDR3 sequence reads: CASSTPDRGAQYF. CDR3 in DNA: TGCGCCAGCAGCACGCCGGACAGGGGGGCCCAGTACTTC.

This clonotype turned up a few times. The chain has TRBV29-1 and TRBJ1-1, with D unclear. The V end was cut by 4 bases, the J end by 0 bases, with 12 bases between. CDR3 length: 14 amino acids. The V gene's germline CDR1 is SQVTM and CDR2 ANQGSEA. The CDR3 nucleotides read TGCAGCGTTGCTCGACTCCTTTTGAACACTGAAGCTTTCTTT. Translating gives CSVARLLLNTEAFF.

The rearrangement joins TRBV5-1 to TRBJ2-7, with 10 bases aligning to TRBD2. The V and J ends lost 1 base and 4 bases, in that order; junction bases with no gene match: 8. The CDR3 is 16 residues long. Germline V gives CDR1 SGHRS, CDR2 YFSETQ. The CDR3 is CASSLNPSGRGYEQYF. In nucleotides, the CDR3 is TGCGCCAGCAGCTTGAACCCCAGCGGGAGGGGTTACGAGCAGTACTTC. The variable domain in full, completed from reference TRBV5-1 and TRBJ2-7, reads KAGVTQTPRYLIKTRGQQVTLSCSPISGHRSVSWYQQTPGQGLQFLFEYFSETQRNKGNFPGRFSGRQFSNSRSEMNVSTLELGDSALYLCASSLNPSGRGYEQYFGPGTRLTVT.

This clonotype was counted only a few times. V and J are TRBV6-1 and TRBJ1-4; D unclear. CDR3 length: 15 residues. V was trimmed by 4 bases and J by 5 bases, leaving 14 bases between them. Germline V lookup: CDR1 MNHNS, CDR2 SASEGT. DNA for the CDR3: TGTGCCAGCAGTGCTTCGAGTGCCTGGAATGAAAAACTGTTTTTT. It translates to CASSASSAWNEKLFF.

The gene calls are TRBV12-3 or TRBV12-4 and TRBJ2-3; D is unresolved. There are 13 residues in the CDR3. Trimming pared 2 bases from V and 2 bases from J, leaving 5 bases between. The CDR3: CASSLKHTDTQYF. As DNA, the CDR3 is TGTGCCAGCAGTTTAAAGCACACAGATACGCAGTATTTT.

This clonotype was recorded many times. CDR3 nucleotide sequence: TGCGCCAGCAGCCAAGCACTCTATAGCACAGATACGCAGTATTTT. Its translation is CASSQALYSTDTQYF. This chain uses TRBV4-3 with TRBJ2-3, with D unresolved. Germline lookup yields CDR1 LGHNA and CDR2 YSLEER. This CDR3 contains 15 residues. The ends were cut back, 1 base at V and 0 bases at J, with 8 bases in the middle.